These 30 T cell receptor beta chains were sequenced from one sample in a study of blood T cell repertoires in COVID-19. Sequencing was performed with immunoSEQ multiplex PCR; in TCRdb, only in-frame clones are kept and a portion is missing. The data hold about 320,000 clones, with 90% observed a single time. The material sequenced was PBMCs or T cells enriched from blood (not recorded which). These receptors were taken from a woman aged 30 to 39 who had been exposed to COVID-19.

The chain combines TRBV14 with TRBJ2-1, with 7 bases fitting TRBD1. The germline CDR1 and CDR2 sequences are SGHDN and FVKESK. The CDR3 contains 16 residues. V lost 4 bases to trimming and J lost 0 bases; unmatched junction nucleotides: 6. In nucleotides, the CDR3 is TGTGCCAGCAGCCCCCACAGGGGTAGCTCCTACAATGAGCAGTTCTTC. Amino acids: CASSPHRGSSYNEQFF.

The CDR3 DNA reads as TGTGCCAGCAGTCAGACAGGGGGGGATACGCAGTATTTT. It codes for CASSQTGGDTQYF. The V gene is TRBV12-3 or TRBV12-4, the J gene TRBJ2-3, with TRBD1 identical over 9 bases. V was clipped by 5 bases and J by 6 bases; unmatched bases: 3. The CDR3 loop spans 13 amino acids.

The chain couples TRBV19 to TRBJ1-1; D call uncertain. This CDR3 has 13 amino acids. Germline V gene sequence: CDR1 LNHDA, CDR2 SQIVND (reference sequence). V gave up 5 bases and J gave up 11 bases, with 18 bases separating them. CDR3 loop: CASSAGRTMGAFF. As DNA, the CDR3 is TGTGCCAGTAGTGCCGGGAGGACTATGGGGGCTTTCTTT.

The J gene is TRBJ1-1, the V gene TRBV5-6; tentative D call: TRBD1 (6 bases). The CDR3 consists of 14 residues. Between the trimmed V and J ends, which lost 5 bases and 4 bases, there was a span of 15 bases. Germline V gene lookup returns CDR1 SGHDT and CDR2 YYEEEE. The CDR3 DNA is TGTGCCAGCAGTTTTGACGGGGGGCGCACTGAAGCTTTCTTT. Protein: CASSFDGGRTEAFF.

V gene TRBV12-3 or TRBV12-4 combines with J gene TRBJ2-7, with D possibly matching TRBD2 (6 bases). The CDR3 has 12 residues. Trimming took 4 bases from V and 3 from J, leaving 7 bases between them. CDR3 nucleotides: TGTGCCAGCAGTTCGCGGGGCTACGAGCAGTACTTC. Its protein is CASSSRGYEQYF.

The CDR3 protein is CASSPTTPNTGELFF. As DNA, the CDR3 is TGTGCCAGCAGCCCGACTACACCGAACACCGGGGAGCTGTTTTTT. The chain joins TRBV5-4 to TRBJ2-2; possibly TRBD2 for D (5 bases). Germline V gene lookup returns CDR1 SGHNT and CDR2 YYREEE (reference sequence). The CDR3 spans 15 residues. Trimming removed 4 bases at V and 0 bases at J, with 10 bases between. The whole variable domain, filled in from reference TRBV5-4 and TRBJ2-2, reads ETGVTQSPTHLIKTRGQQVTLRCSSQSGHNTVSWYQQALGQGPQFIFQYYREEENGRGNFPPRFSGLQFPNYSSELNVNALELDDSALYLCASSPTTPNTGELFFGEGSRLTVL.

This clone was counted a single time. The chain uses TRBV2 and TRBJ1-1; no reliable D call. V lost 7 bases, J lost 0 bases, and 12 bases lay in between. This CDR3 has 14 residues. In germline, CDR1 is SNHLY, CDR2 FYNNEI. CDR3 coding DNA: TGTGCCAGCATCCCCGGGAGAATGAACACTGAAGCTTTCTTT. This sequence encodes CASIPGRMNTEAFF.

The chain is built from TRBV7-8 and TRBJ2-2; 7 nucleotides match TRBD1. Losses at the gene ends were 5 bases for V and 3 bases for J; bases not matched to a gene: 3. Germline CDR1 and CDR2: SGHVS and FQNEAQ. The CDR3 loop spans 14 amino acids. The DNA of the CDR3 is TGTGCCAGCAGCATGGGGACAGACACCGGGGAGCTGTTTTTT. It specifies CASSMGTDTGELFF.

V is TRBV19 and J is TRBJ1-3; the D is unclear. With 5 bases removed from V and 4 bases from J, the gap between germline ends came to 18 bases. This CDR3 spans 16 amino acids. CDR1 is LNHDA, CDR2 SQIVND, per germline (reference sequence). The CDR3 region is CASSVSPVFSGNTIYF. The CDR3 coding sequence is TGTGCCAGTAGTGTATCCCCAGTGTTTTCCGGAAACACCATATATTTT.

The CDR3 spells CASIASGGGNQETQYF. CDR3 bases: TGTGCCAGCATAGCTAGCGGGGGGGGTAATCAAGAGACCCAGTACTTC. J is TRBJ2-5 and V is TRBV11-3; 12 nucleotides match TRBD2. The CDR3 spans 16 residues. Germline-derived CDR1 and CDR2 are SGHNT and YENEEA. With V trimmed by 7 bases and J by 2 bases, 8 bases remained unmatched.

CDR3 coding DNA: TGTGCCAGCAGTTTATCGAAGCTTCGTAACTATGGCTACACCTTC. Its translation: CASSLSKLRNYGYTF. The chain has TRBV27 and TRBJ1-2; no firm D call. V shed 0 bases and J shed 1 base, with 9 bases lying between them. This CDR3 spans 15 amino acids. From germline, CDR1 is MNHEY and CDR2 SMNVEV (reference sequence).

This clone was seen once. The gene calls are TRBV12-3 or TRBV12-4 and TRBJ1-2, with D unresolved. This CDR3 contains 11 residues. V shed 5 bases and J shed 4 bases, with 5 bases lying between them. The CDR3 region has the DNA TGTGCCAGCAGTCGGGGCTATGGCTACACCTTC. Its protein product is CASSRGYGYTF.

This clone was observed a handful of times. The chain is built from TRBV5-4 and TRBJ1-2, with D perhaps TRBD1 (6 bases). Germline CDR1 and CDR2: SGHNT and YYREEE (reference sequence). There are 15 residues in the CDR3. V was pared by 1 base and J by 8 bases, with 18 bases between. The CDR3 bases are TGTGCCAGCAGCTTGCAGACAGGCTCCGAGGGAGGCTACACCTTC. Amino acid sequence: CASSLQTGSEGGYTF.

The rearrangement links TRBV4-1 to TRBJ1-5; D may be TRBD1 (6 bases). Deletions cut 6 bases from V and 2 bases from J, with 14 bases between. Germline loops: CDR1 MGHRA, CDR2 YSYEKL. The CDR3 extends over 15 amino acids. DNA of the CDR3: TGCGCCAGCAGTCTGGACAGTGACGGCAATCAGCCCCAGCATTTT. Protein sequence: CASSLDSDGNQPQHF.

The V and J genes are TRBV4-1 and TRBJ2-3; D is possibly TRBD2 (7 bases). With 3 bases removed from V and 1 base from J, the gap between germline ends came to 17 bases. Germline CDR1 reads MGHRA; CDR2 reads YSYEKL. This CDR3 has 17 amino acids. The CDR3 is CASSQHAGRGGTDTQYF. The CDR3 coding sequence is TGCGCCAGCAGCCAGCACGCGGGGAGGGGGGGCACAGATACGCAGTATTTT.

The chain is built from TRBV4-3 and TRBJ2-4; 7 nucleotides match TRBD2. The CDR3 totals 15 residues. V dropped 1 base and J dropped 8; count of bases not matched to a gene: 8. In germline, CDR1 is LGHNA, CDR2 YSLEER. For the CDR3, the DNA is TGCGCCAGCAGCCAAGCAAGGACTAGAGCGGACATTCAGTACTTC. It yields the protein CASSQARTRADIQYF.

This sequence joins TRBV3-1 (or the pseudogene TRBV3-2) and TRBJ1-5; 7 bases are shared with TRBD1. V gave up 4 bases and J gave up 6 bases; unmatched junction bases: 6. The CDR3 is 14 residues long. Per the germline V gene, CDR1 is LGHDT and CDR2 is YNNKEL (reference sequence). The CDR3 sequence: CASSRQGNSQPQHF. In DNA, the CDR3 is TGTGCCAGCAGCCGACAGGGAAATAGTCAGCCCCAGCATTTT.

This clone appeared a single time. The J gene is TRBJ1-2, the V gene TRBV4-1, with 11 nucleotides matching TRBD1. The ends lost 1 base at V and 8 bases at J; junction bases unmatched: 6. The germline V gene encodes CDR1 MGHRA and CDR2 YSYEKL. CDR3 length equals 15 residues. The CDR3 region is CASSQGGQGAGGYTF. The DNA for the CDR3 is TGCGCCAGCAGCCAAGGTGGACAGGGGGCGGGAGGCTACACCTTC.

The chain recombines TRBV7-2 with TRBJ1-2, with 11 positions matching TRBD1. V shed 5 bases and J 5 bases; nucleotides not matched to a gene: 16. CDR3 length equals 18 residues. Germline CDR1 and CDR2: SGHTA and FQGNSA. This chain's CDR3 is CASSRHGLGTGGIYGYTF. For the CDR3, the DNA is TGTGCCAGCAGCCGGCATGGACTCGGGACAGGGGGAATTTATGGCTACACCTTC. The entire variable domain, with the rest obtained from reference TRBV7-2 and TRBJ1-2, is as follows: GAGVSQSPSNKVTEKGKDVELRCDPISGHTALYWYRQSLGQGLEFLIYFQGNSAPDKSGLPSDRFSAERTGGSVSTLTIQRTQQEDSAVYLCASSRHGLGTGGIYGYTFGSGTRLTVV.

This chain joins TRBV27 and TRBJ2-5; D is possibly TRBD1 (5 bases). CDR1 is MNHEY and CDR2 is SMNVEV in the germline V gene (reference sequence). Trimming took 3 bases from V and 5 from J, leaving 16 bases between them. The CDR3 is 15 amino acids. The CDR3 DNA is TGTGCCAGCAGTTTTGGTCTAGGGGCCCGGGAGACCCAGTACTTC. This translates into CASSFGLGARETQYF.

The genes are TRBV11-1 and TRBJ1-1; 7 positions agree with TRBD1. Germline V gene sequence: CDR1 SGHAT, CDR2 FQDESV (reference sequence). The CDR3 runs 16 residues. Unmatched junction bases numbered 5, after V lost 0 bases and J lost 1 base. This CDR3 is CASSLAGQTSNTEAFF. Here the CDR3 DNA reads TGTGCCAGCAGCTTAGCGGGACAGACATCGAACACTGAAGCTTTCTTT. Full variable domain (outside the CDR3, taken from reference TRBV11-1 and TRBJ1-1): EAEVAQSPRYKITEKSQAVAFWCDPISGHATLYWYRQILGQGPELLVQFQDESVVDDSQLPKDRFSAERLKGVDSTLKIQPAELGDSAMYLCASSLAGQTSNTEAFFGQGTRLTVV.

The gene calls are TRBV7-3 and TRBJ2-2; 14 bases fit TRBD2. Per the germline V gene, CDR1 is SGHTA and CDR2 is FQGTGA. The CDR3 sequence is 19 residues long. The V gene end was trimmed by 0 bases and the J gene end by 4 bases; junction bases not matched to a gene: 7. In DNA form, the CDR3 reads TGTGCCAGCAGCTTAACCAGACTAGCGGGGGGGCCTGGCACCGGGGAGCTGTTTTTT. Translated: CASSLTRLAGGPGTGELFF.

V and J are TRBV7-2 and TRBJ2-3; a weak D match, TRBD2 (7 bases). V was shortened by 2 bases and J by 2 bases, with 14 bases between the two germline ends. Germline-derived CDR1 and CDR2 are SGHTA and FQGNSA. CDR3 length: 16 residues. The CDR3 sequence: CASSLLRGGLTDTQYF. The CDR3 region has the DNA TGTGCCAGCAGCTTACTGAGGGGGGGGCTCACAGATACGCAGTATTTT.

The chain has TRBV6-5 and TRBJ1-6, with TRBD1 matching 8 bases. Germline V gives CDR1 MNHEY, CDR2 SVGAGI. The V gene end was trimmed by 6 bases and the J gene end by 9 bases; junction bases not matched to a gene: 7. The CDR3 is made up of 14 amino acids. The CDR3, as DNA: TGTGCCAGCAGGTCTGGACAGGGAGGTTCACCCCTCCACTTT. It translates to CASRSGQGGSPLHF.

CDR3 sequence reads: CASSERGYGYTF. The DNA of the CDR3 is TGTGCCAGCAGTGAGCGCGGATATGGCTACACCTTC. The rearrangement links TRBV2 to TRBJ1-2; D remains ambiguous. V lost 3 bases and J 5 bases, leaving 7 bases between the germline ends. Germline V gives CDR1 SNHLY, CDR2 FYNNEI. CDR3 length: 12 amino acids. Full variable domain (rest looked up from reference TRBV2 and TRBJ1-2): EPEVTQTPSHQVTQMGQEVILRCVPISNHLYFYWYRQILGQKVEFLVSFYNNEISEKSEIFDDQFSVERPDGSNFTLKIRSTKLEDSAMYFCASSERGYGYTFGSGTRLTVV.

The chain links TRBV4-3 to TRBJ1-1; 7 bases agree with TRBD1. Germline lookup yields CDR1 LGHNA and CDR2 YSLEER. V was pared by 4 bases and J by 5 bases, with 13 bases of the junction left unmatched. CDR3 length equals 16 residues. DNA for the CDR3: TGCGCCAGCAGCCGAACCTTAGGGGGCGCGAGGACTGAAGCTTTCTTT. Encoded protein: CASSRTLGGARTEAFF.

This chain connects TRBV30 to TRBJ1-2, with D unclear. The germline gives CDR1 GTSNPN, CDR2 SVGIG (reference sequence). With 4 bases removed from V and 1 base from J, the gap between germline ends came to 7 bases. This CDR3 has 12 amino acids. Here the CDR3 DNA reads TGTGCCTGGATCGGAGTTAACTATGGCTACACCTTC. This encodes CAWIGVNYGYTF.

The chain employs TRBV3-1 (or the pseudogene TRBV3-2) and TRBJ1-2, with D maybe TRBD1 (5 bases). Germline loops: CDR1 LGHDT, CDR2 YNNKEL (reference sequence). CDR3 length: 14 residues. V was shortened by 6 bases and J by 4 bases, with 15 bases between the two germline ends. The CDR3 region is CASSQNGGIYGYTF. DNA of the CDR3: TGTGCCAGCAGTCAAAACGGGGGGATCTATGGCTACACCTTC.

V and J are TRBV4-1 and TRBJ1-2; 11 nucleotides agree with TRBD1. After removal of 1 base from V and 4 bases from J, the junction contained 5 bases not matched to a gene. Germline V CDR1 and CDR2: MGHRA, YSYEKL. The CDR3 consists of 16 residues. The CDR3 loop reads CASSQGPGTGGYGYTF. The CDR3 nucleotides read TGCGCCAGCAGCCAAGGACCTGGGACAGGGGGCTATGGCTACACCTTC.

The CDR3 loop is CSVGAPPYEQYF. For the CDR3, the DNA is TGCAGCGTTGGAGCCCCCCCCTACGAGCAGTACTTC. The chain has TRBV29-1 and TRBJ2-7; D not resolved. CDR1 is SQVTM and CDR2 is ANQGSEA in the germline V gene. The V end lost 4 bases, the J end lost 2 bases, and 9 bases lay between the germline ends. CDR3 length equals 12 residues.